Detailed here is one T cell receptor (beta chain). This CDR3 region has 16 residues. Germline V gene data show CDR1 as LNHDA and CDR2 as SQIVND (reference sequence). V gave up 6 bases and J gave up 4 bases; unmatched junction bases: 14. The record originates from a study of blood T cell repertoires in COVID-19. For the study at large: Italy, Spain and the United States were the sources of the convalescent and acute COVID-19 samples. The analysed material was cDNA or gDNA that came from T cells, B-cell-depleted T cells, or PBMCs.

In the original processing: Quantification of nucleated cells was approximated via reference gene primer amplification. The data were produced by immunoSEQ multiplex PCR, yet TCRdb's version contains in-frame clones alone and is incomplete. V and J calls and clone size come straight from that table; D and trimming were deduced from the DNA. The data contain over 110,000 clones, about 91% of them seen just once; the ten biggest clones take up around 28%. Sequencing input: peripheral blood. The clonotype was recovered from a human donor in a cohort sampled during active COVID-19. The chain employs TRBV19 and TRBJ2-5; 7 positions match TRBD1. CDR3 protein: CASSQHTGTARETQYF. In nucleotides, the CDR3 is TGTGCCAGTAGCCAACATACCGGGACAGCGAGAGAGACCCAGTACTTC.